The entry below gives a single T cell receptor beta chain sequence along with its context. The data stem from a study of blood T cell repertoires in COVID-19. About the research overall: The cDNA or gDNA used as material had been derived from T cells, B-cell-depleted T cells, or PBMCs.

CDR1 and CDR2 from the germline V gene are LNHNV and YYDKDF (reference sequence). The CDR3 runs to 17 residues. V trimming: 5 bases; J trimming: 7 bases; junction bases outside the gene matches: 14. Per the study methods: It was from reference gene primer amplification that nucleated cell counts were estimated. The method was immunoSEQ multiplex PCR; TCRdb's version includes in-frame clones alone and lacks a portion of them. V, J and clone size were drawn from that table, and D and trimming were deduced from the DNA. This sample yields about 120,000 clones, of which roughly four fifths are seen a single time; roughly 5% belongs to the top ten.

The genes are TRBV15 and TRBJ1-4; TRBD1 agrees at 9 bases. The sequence was obtained from a man aged 55 to 70 with acute or convalescent COVID-19. Sequenced material: peripheral blood. CDR3 nucleotides: TGTGCCACCAGCGGTCGAGCCTTACAGGGGGCCGGTGAAAAACTGTTTTTT. Its protein is CATSGRALQGAGEKLFF.